This is a list of T cell receptor beta chains from one sample in a study of blood T cell repertoires in COVID-19. Here immunoSEQ multiplex PCR was the method, and the copy in TCRdb shows in-frame clones only, minus some. The sample yields about 100,000 clones, about 83% seen once. Sequencing was carried out using peripheral blood. These receptor sequences come from a human donor in a cohort sampled during active COVID-19. CDR3s include the opening cysteine and the closing phenylalanine or tryptophan. The order of the fields is J gene, D gene, V gene, clone size, CDR3 protein, CDR3 DNA. A D gene is named only where the DNA matches it firmly. A row's size may be missing; if present it is once, few, many or a size class.

j_gene: TRBJ1-4; d_gene: .; v_gene: TRBV5-1; abundance: .; CDR3aa: CASSLGQGISEKLFF; CDR3nt: TGCGCCAGCAGCTTGGGGCAGGGGATAAGTGAAAAACTGTTTTTT
j_gene: TRBJ2-4; d_gene: .; v_gene: TRBV4-1; abundance: .; CDR3aa: CASSQLGIAKNIQYF; CDR3nt: TGCGCCAGCAGCCAACTAGGCATAGCCAAAAACATTCAGTACTTC
j_gene: TRBJ2-5; d_gene: .; v_gene: TRBV10-1; abundance: .; CDR3aa: CASSDGAIQYF; CDR3nt: TGCGCCAGCAGTGATGGGGCCATCCAGTACTTC
j_gene: TRBJ2-3; d_gene: .; v_gene: TRBV19; abundance: .; CDR3aa: CASSPPWGAGATDTQYF; CDR3nt: TGTGCCAGTAGTCCTCCCTGGGGAGCGGGCGCCACAGATACGCAGTATTTT
j_gene: TRBJ1-2; d_gene: .; v_gene: TRBV21-1; abundance: once; CDR3aa: CASSKAPDYGYTF; CDR3nt: TGTGCCAGCAGCAAAGCCCCCGACTATGGCTACACCTTC
j_gene: TRBJ2-7; d_gene: TRBD2; v_gene: TRBV30; abundance: .; CDR3aa: CAWSQKGGRAYDYEQYF; CDR3nt: TGTGCCTGGAGCCAAAAGGGCGGGAGGGCCTATGACTACGAGCAGTACTTC
j_gene: TRBJ1-2; d_gene: TRBD1; v_gene: TRBV7-2; abundance: .; CDR3aa: CASRLNQGALFYGYTF; CDR3nt: TGTGCCAGCAGATTGAACCAGGGGGCCCTGTTCTATGGCTACACCTTC
j_gene: TRBJ1-1; d_gene: .; v_gene: TRBV19; abundance: .; CDR3aa: CASSKWPTGENTEAFF; CDR3nt: TGTGCCAGTAGTAAATGGCCGACAGGCGAGAACACTGAAGCTTTCTTT
j_gene: TRBJ1-4; d_gene: TRBD1; v_gene: TRBV6-2/TRBV6-3; abundance: .; CDR3aa: CASSYPGQFEKLFF; CDR3nt: TGTGCCAGCAGTTACCCGGGACAGTTTGAAAAACTGTTTTTT
j_gene: TRBJ1-4; d_gene: .; v_gene: TRBV5-1; abundance: .; CDR3aa: CASSQTATNEKLFF; CDR3nt: TGCGCCAGCAGCCAGACAGCAACTAATGAAAAACTGTTTTTT
j_gene: TRBJ2-7; d_gene: .; v_gene: TRBV6-5; abundance: .; CDR3aa: CASSYGAAPYEQYF; CDR3nt: TGTGCCAGCAGTTACGGAGCAGCCCCCTACGAGCAGTACTTC
j_gene: TRBJ1-1; d_gene: .; v_gene: TRBV18; abundance: .; CDR3aa: CASSPDTFTEAFF; CDR3nt: TGTGCCAGCTCACCGGACACTTTCACTGAAGCTTTCTTT
j_gene: TRBJ2-7; d_gene: TRBD2; v_gene: TRBV25-1; abundance: .; CDR3aa: CASSEWGGDEQYF; CDR3nt: TGTGCCAGCAGTGAATGGGGAGGGGACGAGCAGTACTTC
j_gene: TRBJ1-3; d_gene: .; v_gene: TRBV19; abundance: .; CDR3aa: CASKEYRASGNTIYF; CDR3nt: TGTGCCAGTAAGGAGTACAGGGCCTCTGGAAACACCATATATTTT
j_gene: TRBJ2-1; d_gene: TRBD2; v_gene: TRBV4-3; abundance: .; CDR3aa: CASSQDRGTRTLNEQFF; CDR3nt: TGCGCCAGCAGCCAAGATAGGGGGACTAGAACCCTCAATGAGCAGTTCTTC
j_gene: TRBJ2-3; d_gene: TRBD2; v_gene: TRBV5-1; abundance: .; CDR3aa: CASSPASGSSTDTQYF; CDR3nt: TGCGCCAGCAGCCCGGCTAGCGGTTCTAGCACAGATACGCAGTATTTT
j_gene: TRBJ1-2; d_gene: TRBD1; v_gene: TRBV19; abundance: .; CDR3aa: CASTNQPGTGGQAGGYTF; CDR3nt: TGTGCCAGTACCAACCAACCCGGGACAGGGGGCCAAGCTGGAGGCTACACCTTC
j_gene: TRBJ1-6; d_gene: TRBD1; v_gene: TRBV28; abundance: .; CDR3aa: CASRAGTGGSPLHF; CDR3nt: TGTGCCAGCAGAGCCGGGACAGGAGGATCACCCCTCCACTTT
j_gene: TRBJ1-2; d_gene: TRBD1; v_gene: TRBV20-1; abundance: .; CDR3aa: CSASRNTGGGGYTF; CDR3nt: TGCAGTGCTAGTCGCAATACAGGGGGTGGAGGCTACACCTTC
j_gene: TRBJ2-3; d_gene: TRBD2; v_gene: TRBV5-1; abundance: .; CDR3aa: CASSSRTSGSTDTQYF; CDR3nt: TGCGCCAGCAGCTCCAGGACTAGCGGGAGCACAGATACGCAGTATTTT
j_gene: TRBJ2-7; d_gene: .; v_gene: TRBV6-2/TRBV6-3; abundance: once; CDR3aa: CASSYRVPYEQYF; CDR3nt: TGTGCCAGCAGTTACCGGGTCCCCTACGAGCAGTACTTC
j_gene: TRBJ2-7; d_gene: .; v_gene: TRBV15; abundance: few; CDR3aa: CATSRDLVSRYEQYF; CDR3nt: TGTGCCACCAGCAGAGATCTGGTTAGTCGCTACGAGCAGTACTTC
j_gene: TRBJ2-1; d_gene: TRBD2; v_gene: TRBV4-2; abundance: .; CDR3aa: CASSQKAGAYNEQFF; CDR3nt: TGTGCCAGCAGCCAAAAAGCGGGAGCTTACAATGAGCAGTTCTTC
j_gene: TRBJ1-2; d_gene: TRBD1; v_gene: TRBV11-2; abundance: .; CDR3aa: CASSKGTGGDGYTF; CDR3nt: TGTGCCAGCAGCAAAGGGACAGGGGGCGATGGCTACACCTTC
j_gene: TRBJ2-1; d_gene: .; v_gene: TRBV4-1; abundance: .; CDR3aa: CASSVRGDSGNEQFF; CDR3nt: TGCGCCAGCAGCGTCAGGGGGGATTCGGGGAATGAGCAGTTCTTC
j_gene: TRBJ1-5; d_gene: TRBD1; v_gene: TRBV18; abundance: few; CDR3aa: CASSPRGQGSGNQPQHF; CDR3nt: TGTGCCAGCTCACCCAGGGGACAGGGGTCGGGCAATCAGCCCCAGCATTTT
j_gene: TRBJ2-2; d_gene: .; v_gene: TRBV7-2; abundance: .; CDR3aa: CASSPPPVNTGELFF; CDR3nt: TGTGCCAGCAGCCCCCCGCCGGTGAACACCGGGGAGCTGTTTTTT
j_gene: TRBJ2-1; d_gene: TRBD2; v_gene: TRBV5-1; abundance: .; CDR3aa: CASSYSGDYNEQFF; CDR3nt: TGCGCCAGCAGCTATAGCGGGGATTACAATGAGCAGTTCTTC
j_gene: TRBJ1-3; d_gene: .; v_gene: TRBV19; abundance: .; CDR3aa: CASTPGFSGNTIYF; CDR3nt: TGTGCCAGTACCCCCGGGTTCTCTGGAAACACCATATATTTT
j_gene: TRBJ2-5; d_gene: TRBD1; v_gene: TRBV6-2/TRBV6-3; abundance: .; CDR3aa: CASSLNILRQGVGETQYF; CDR3nt: TGTGCCAGCAGTTTGAACATACTCCGACAGGGAGTAGGAGAGACCCAGTACTTC
j_gene: TRBJ2-5; d_gene: TRBD1; v_gene: TRBV14; abundance: .; CDR3aa: CASSLWTGGDTQYF; CDR3nt: TGTGCCAGCAGCCTATGGACAGGGGGAGATACCCAGTACTTC
j_gene: TRBJ2-7; d_gene: TRBD2; v_gene: TRBV7-2; abundance: .; CDR3aa: CASSLGLALYEQYF; CDR3nt: TGTGCCAGCAGCTTAGGACTAGCCCTCTACGAGCAGTACTTC
j_gene: TRBJ2-2; d_gene: TRBD1; v_gene: TRBV23-1; abundance: few; CDR3aa: CASSQYFVQGDNTGELFF; CDR3nt: TGCGCCAGCAGTCAATACTTTGTGCAGGGGGATAACACCGGGGAGCTGTTTTTT
j_gene: TRBJ2-2; d_gene: TRBD1; v_gene: TRBV19; abundance: .; CDR3aa: CASTGQVNTGELFF; CDR3nt: TGTGCCAGTACGGGACAGGTTAACACCGGGGAGCTGTTTTTT
j_gene: TRBJ2-1; d_gene: .; v_gene: TRBV29-1; abundance: once; CDR3aa: CSVRPSGNEQFF; CDR3nt: TGCAGCGTTCGACCGAGCGGGAATGAGCAGTTCTTC
j_gene: TRBJ1-5; d_gene: .; v_gene: TRBV5-1; abundance: .; CDR3aa: CASSPGGGMSNQPQHF; CDR3nt: TGCGCCAGCAGCCCGGGGGGGGGTATGAGCAATCAGCCCCAGCATTTT
j_gene: TRBJ2-4; d_gene: TRBD1; v_gene: TRBV11-2; abundance: few; CDR3aa: CASSADRGKNIQYF; CDR3nt: TGTGCCAGCAGCGCCGACAGGGGGAAAAACATTCAGTACTTC
j_gene: TRBJ1-1; d_gene: .; v_gene: TRBV6-2/TRBV6-3; abundance: .; CDR3aa: CASRPGAGTEAFF; CDR3nt: TGTGCCAGCAGGCCTGGTGCGGGCACTGAAGCTTTCTTT
j_gene: TRBJ2-1; d_gene: TRBD2; v_gene: TRBV7-2; abundance: .; CDR3aa: CASSLQRGDYNEQFF; CDR3nt: TGTGCCAGCAGCTTACAGCGGGGGGACTACAATGAGCAGTTCTTC
j_gene: TRBJ2-7; d_gene: TRBD1; v_gene: TRBV6-6; abundance: .; CDR3aa: CASTGQGTSYEQYF; CDR3nt: TGTGCCAGCACCGGACAGGGCACCTCCTACGAGCAGTACTTC
j_gene: TRBJ1-5; d_gene: TRBD1; v_gene: TRBV6-5; abundance: .; CDR3aa: CASRETGKGNQPQHF; CDR3nt: TGTGCCAGCAGAGAGACAGGGAAGGGCAATCAGCCCCAGCATTTT
j_gene: TRBJ1-3; d_gene: .; v_gene: TRBV7-6; abundance: .; CDR3aa: CASSVDSGTQTGNTIYF; CDR3nt: TGTGCCAGCAGCGTAGATTCCGGGACACAAACTGGAAACACCATATATTTT
j_gene: TRBJ1-6; d_gene: TRBD1; v_gene: TRBV30; abundance: .; CDR3aa: CAWKAGQGYSPLHF; CDR3nt: TGTGCCTGGAAGGCAGGACAGGGCTATTCACCCCTCCACTTT
j_gene: TRBJ1-3; d_gene: .; v_gene: TRBV4-2; abundance: .; CDR3aa: CASSQDTGAGNTIYF; CDR3nt: TGTGCCAGCAGCCAAGACACCGGGGCTGGAAACACCATATATTTT
j_gene: TRBJ1-4; d_gene: TRBD1; v_gene: TRBV25-1; abundance: .; CDR3aa: CASSENSGTGFEKLFF; CDR3nt: TGTGCCAGCAGTGAAAACTCCGGGACAGGTTTTGAAAAACTGTTTTTT
j_gene: TRBJ2-5; d_gene: TRBD2; v_gene: TRBV5-1; abundance: .; CDR3aa: CASSLRLAGGETQYF; CDR3nt: TGCGCCAGCAGCCTGAGACTAGCGGGGGGGGAGACCCAGTACTTC
j_gene: TRBJ2-6; d_gene: .; v_gene: TRBV18; abundance: .; CDR3aa: CASSTASGANVLTF; CDR3nt: TGTGCCAGCTCAACAGCTTCTGGGGCCAACGTCCTGACTTTC
j_gene: TRBJ2-4; d_gene: .; v_gene: TRBV7-2; abundance: .; CDR3aa: CASSLYSKNIQYF; CDR3nt: TGTGCCAGCAGCTTATACAGCAAAAACATTCAGTACTTC
j_gene: TRBJ2-1; d_gene: .; v_gene: TRBV9; abundance: .; CDR3aa: CASSGASSYNEQFF; CDR3nt: TGTGCCAGCTCAGGGGCCAGCTCCTACAATGAGCAGTTCTTC